A single sample gave rise to the 32 T cell receptor beta chains below, sequenced in a study of shared clonotypes between healthy human individuals. TCRdb keeps only in-frame clones here, not all; method: immunoSEQ multiplex PCR. In the table there are over a million clones, more than 95% of which are singletons. The source material was naive CD4+ T cells sorted from blood. Sample subset: CD45RA+ positively selected. The receptors were sampled from a man aged 25-40 years in good health.

Here the CDR3 DNA reads TGTGCCAGCAGGCCGACCGGGACCAAAAACTACGAGCAGTACTTC. This sequence encodes CASRPTGTKNYEQYF. This chain uses TRBV27 with TRBJ2-7; the D gene could be TRBD1 or TRBD2 (5 bases each). The V and J ends lost 6 bases and 3 bases respectively, with 18 bases between them. CDR1 and CDR2 (germline): MNHEY, SMNVEV (reference sequence). The CDR3 consists of 15 residues.

The chain uses TRBV18 and TRBJ2-7; D may match TRBD1 or TRBD2 (5 bases each). The germline V gene encodes CDR1 KGHSH and CDR2 LQKENI. The CDR3 is 14 residues long. The ends were cut back, 4 bases at V and 0 bases at J, with 10 bases in the middle. CDR3 in DNA: TGTGCCAGCTCACAGGGACCAACCTCCTACGAGCAGTACTTC. This codes for CASSQGPTSYEQYF.

This rearrangement joins TRBV5-4 to TRBJ2-1, with 7 bases matching TRBD2. The junction had 7 bases not matched to a gene; V was cut back by 4 bases and J by 6 bases. This CDR3 comprises 14 residues. Germline loops: CDR1 SGHNT, CDR2 YYREEE (reference sequence). The CDR3 loop reads CASSLLSSGNEQFF. The CDR3 DNA reads as TGTGCCAGCAGCCTCCTTTCTAGCGGCAATGAGCAGTTCTTC.

CDR3 in amino acids: CSAAHPRQDHPLQGIYYEQYF. CDR3 DNA: TGCAGCGCAGCACACCCCAGACAGGACCACCCACTACAGGGGATTTACTACGAGCAGTACTTC. The genes are TRBV29-1 and TRBJ2-7; 7 bases fit TRBD1. The trim removed 7 bases at V and 3 bases at J, leaving 33 bases unmatched. There are 21 residues in the CDR3. Germline lookup yields CDR1 SQVTM and CDR2 ANQGSEA.

The chain links TRBV29-1 to TRBJ2-7, with 8 bases fitting TRBD1. Germline V gene lookup returns CDR1 SQVTM and CDR2 ANQGSEA. The ends lost 4 bases at V and 0 bases at J; junction bases unmatched: 5. CDR3 size: 14 residues. Here the CDR3 DNA reads TGCAGCGTTGCCCGGGACAGGTACTCCTACGAGCAGTACTTC. Residues: CSVARDRYSYEQYF.

This clone is a singleton in its sample. The chain uses TRBV5-4 and TRBJ2-3, with unresolved D. The germline V gene has CDR1 SGHNT and CDR2 YYREEE (reference sequence). With 0 bases removed from V and 6 bases from J, the gap between germline ends came to 11 bases. The CDR3 contains 14 residues. The CDR3, as DNA: TGTGCCAGCAGCTTGGCCCCTGAGATGGATACGCAGTATTTT. This gives the protein CASSLAPEMDTQYF. Full variable domain (missing parts from reference TRBV5-4 and TRBJ2-3): ETGVTQSPTHLIKTRGQQVTLRCSSQSGHNTVSWYQQALGQGPQFIFQYYREEENGRGNFPPRFSGLQFPNYSSELNVNALELDDSALYLCASSLAPEMDTQYFGPGTRLTVL.

V and J are TRBV28 and TRBJ2-7, with a weak D call TRBD2 (6 bases). V lost 8 bases and J lost 4, with 12 bases in between. The CDR3 length is 12 residues. Germline V CDR1 and CDR2: MDHEN, SYDVKM. The CDR3 region has the DNA TGTGCCAGCGGGGGAGGCGTATACGAGCAGTACTTC. Translation: CASGGGVYEQYF.

J is TRBJ2-2 and V is TRBV5-4, with 12 bases that match TRBD2. Looked up from germline, CDR1 is SGHNT and CDR2 is YYREEE (reference sequence). The CDR3 is 15 residues long. V was pared by 5 bases and J by 5 bases, with 4 bases of the junction left unmatched. CDR3 loop: CASRSSGRGTGELFF. The CDR3 DNA is TGTGCCAGCAGGTCTAGCGGGAGGGGAACCGGGGAGCTGTTTTTT.

The chain has TRBV9 and TRBJ2-1; D may correspond to TRBD1 or TRBD2 (5 bases each). Germline V gene data show CDR1 as SGDLS and CDR2 as YYNGEE. This CDR3 comprises 15 residues. Between the trimmed V and J ends, which lost 4 bases and 5 bases, there was a span of 16 bases. CDR3 nucleotides: TGTGCCAGCAGCCCGGGACCTGGGGCACACAATGAGCAGTTCTTC. It is translated as CASSPGPGAHNEQFF. The whole variable domain, filled in from reference TRBV9 and TRBJ2-1, reads DSGVTQTPKHLITATGQRVTLRCSPRSGDLSVYWYQQSLDQGLQFLIQYYNGEERAKGNILERFSAQQFPDLHSELNLSSLELGDSALYFCASSPGPGAHNEQFFGPGTRLTVL.

Regarding this clone: Other DNA sequences from this sample encode an identical CDR3 as well. The genes are TRBV5-1 and TRBJ2-2, with 12 bases lining up with TRBD2. The germline gives CDR1 SGHRS, CDR2 YFSETQ. The CDR3 consists of 16 residues. With V trimmed by 4 bases and J by 2 bases, 3 bases remained unmatched. The CDR3 DNA reads TGCGCCAGCAGCCCCGGACTAGCGGGAAACACCGGGGAGCTGTTTTTT. Translating it yields CASSPGLAGNTGELFF.

This chain connects TRBV2 to TRBJ2-7, with 8 bases identical to TRBD2. The junction had 8 bases not matched to a gene; V was cut back by 6 bases and J by 4 bases. CDR3 length equals 14 residues. CDR1 and CDR2 from the germline V gene are SNHLY and FYNNEI. DNA for the CDR3: TGTGCCAGCAGCGTTATGAGCGGGGGATACGAGCAGTACTTC. It specifies CASSVMSGGYEQYF.

This clone occurred once. The rearrangement joins TRBV29-1 to TRBJ2-5; the D is unclear. The CDR3 runs 14 residues. Germline-derived CDR1 and CDR2 are SQVTM and ANQGSEA. V lost 0 bases, J lost 5 bases, and 13 bases lay in between. The CDR3 coding sequence is TGCAGCGTTGAAGATATTGGTCAGGTTGAGACCCAGTACTTC. Protein sequence: CSVEDIGQVETQYF.

The V call is TRBV18, the J call TRBJ2-4; D is undetermined. Germline V gene lookup returns CDR1 KGHSH and CDR2 LQKENI. This CDR3 has 15 residues. V lost 1 base, J lost 0 bases, and 7 bases lay in between. Here the CDR3 reads CASSPLSRAKNIQYF. The DNA of the CDR3 is TGTGCCAGCTCACCACTGTCCAGAGCCAAAAACATTCAGTACTTC.

The V and J genes are TRBV5-4 and TRBJ1-2, with 10 bases aligning to TRBD1. V shed 4 bases, J shed 10 bases, and the junction held 7 bases outside the gene matches. This CDR3 region has 13 residues. Germline-derived CDR1 and CDR2 are SGHNT and YYREEE (reference sequence). CDR3 in amino acids: CASSLRQGASYTF. The CDR3, as DNA: TGTGCCAGCAGCCTCCGACAGGGGGCCTCCTACACCTTC.

V gene TRBV7-9 combines with J gene TRBJ2-1; 8 bases are shared with TRBD2. The ends lost 1 base at V and 5 bases at J; junction bases unmatched: 10. Germline V gene lookup returns CDR1 SEHNR and CDR2 FQNEAQ (reference sequence). This CDR3 contains 17 residues. CDR3 region: CASSLVNGLAVHNEQFF. The CDR3 DNA follows: TGTGCCAGCAGCTTAGTGAATGGACTAGCAGTCCACAATGAGCAGTTCTTC.

This clone was observed once. V is TRBV23-1 and J is TRBJ2-5; D remains ambiguous. TRBV23-1 has ORF status, its function being uncertain. Trimming removed 1 base at V and 5 bases at J, with 11 bases between. This CDR3 has 14 amino acids. CDR3 sequence: CASSQFFRRETQYF. In DNA, the CDR3 is TGCGCCAGCAGTCAATTTTTCAGGCGGGAGACCCAGTACTTC.

The chain joins TRBV28 to TRBJ1-5; the D is unclear. The CDR3 length is 14 residues. Germline values: CDR1 MDHEN, CDR2 SYDVKM. Trimming took off 6 bases at V and 6 bases at J, with 15 bases between the two ends. In nucleotides, the CDR3 is TGTGCCAGCAGCTATGATCGAGACGGTCAGCCCCAGCATTTT. Its protein is CASSYDRDGQPQHF.

This rearrangement joins TRBV27 to TRBJ2-1; TRBD2 agrees at 7 bases. The CDR3 runs to 16 residues. Germline CDR1 is MNHEY and CDR2 is SMNVEV (reference sequence). V was pared by 1 base and J by 4 bases, with 7 bases of the junction left unmatched. DNA for the CDR3: TGTGCCAGCAGTTTATTTGGACTAGGGAAATACAATGAGCAGTTCTTC. Protein sequence: CASSLFGLGKYNEQFF.

The chain employs TRBV5-1 and TRBJ2-3, with 11 bases fitting TRBD2. Per the germline V gene, CDR1 is SGHRS and CDR2 is YFSETQ. The CDR3 has 16 residues. With V trimmed by 3 bases and J by 2 bases, 5 bases remained unmatched. The CDR3 sequence is CASSSGTSGNTDTQYF. Here the CDR3 DNA reads TGCGCCAGCAGCTCAGGGACTAGCGGAAACACAGATACGCAGTATTTT.

The chain couples TRBV19 to TRBJ2-7; D may be TRBD2 (6 bases). CDR3 length: 14 amino acids. V was trimmed by 7 bases and J by 0 bases, leaving 13 bases between them. Per germline, CDR1 LNHDA and CDR2 SQIVND (reference sequence). CDR3 protein: CASTRRVGSYEQYF. DNA of the CDR3: TGTGCCAGTACACGGAGGGTAGGCTCCTACGAGCAGTACTTC.

The V call is TRBV2, the J call TRBJ1-1; maybe TRBD1 (5 bases). This CDR3 region has 14 residues. The germline gives CDR1 SNHLY, CDR2 FYNNEI. The V end was cut by 4 bases, the J end by 0 bases, with 9 bases between. The CDR3 protein is CASSGRALNTEAFF. The CDR3 DNA follows: TGTGCCAGCAGTGGCAGGGCCCTGAACACTGAAGCTTTCTTT.

The chain recombines TRBV15 with TRBJ2-1; unclear D gene. V was pared by 2 bases and J by 8 bases, with 13 bases between. This CDR3 has 14 amino acids. From germline, CDR1 is LNHNV and CDR2 YYDKDF (reference sequence). For the CDR3, the DNA is TGTGCCACCAGCAGACCCCCTGGGGTCCATGAGCAGTTCTTC. Protein sequence: CATSRPPGVHEQFF. Full variable domain (remainder filled in from reference TRBV15 and TRBJ2-1): DAMVIQNPRYQVTQFGKPVTLSCSQTLNHNVMYWYQQKSSQAPKLLFHYYDKDFNNEADTPDNFQSRRPNTSFCFLDIRSPGLGDTAMYLCATSRPPGVHEQFFGPGTRLTVL.

V and J are TRBV11-3 and TRBJ1-3; tentative D call: TRBD1 (5 bases). V dropped 2 bases and J dropped 0 bases, with 14 bases sitting between them. The CDR3 length is 17 residues. Germline V gene data show CDR1 as SGHNT and CDR2 as YENEEA. CDR3 DNA: TGTGCCAGCAGCTTAACACACGCAGGGTTCTCTGGAAACACCATATATTTT. It yields the protein CASSLTHAGFSGNTIYF.

The chain joins TRBV13 to TRBJ2-7; tentatively, D is TRBD2 (6 bases). Germline CDR1 is PRHDT and CDR2 is FYEKMQ (reference sequence). This CDR3 is 17 amino acids long. V was pared by 2 bases and J by 0 bases, with 17 bases between. CDR3 bases: TGTGCCAGCAGCTTAATGTATAGGCGGGAACTCTCCTACGAGCAGTACTTC. Protein product: CASSLMYRRELSYEQYF.

The J gene is TRBJ2-1, the V gene TRBV7-9, with D tentatively TRBD2 (6 bases). V was shortened by 3 bases and J by 5 bases, with 14 bases between the two germline ends. This CDR3 spans 15 amino acids. CDR1 SEHNR and CDR2 FQNEAQ come from the germline V gene (reference sequence). The CDR3 sequence: CASSLDGGTNNEQFF. The CDR3 DNA follows: TGTGCCAGCAGCTTGGACGGGGGTACTAACAATGAGCAGTTCTTC.

CDR3 sequence: CASSQSFQTQYF. CDR3 nucleotides: TGCGCCAGCAGTCAAAGTTTTCAGACCCAGTACTTC. This rearrangement joins TRBV23-1 to TRBJ2-5; D is ambiguous. TRBV23-1 is an ORF for which the function is uncertain. The CDR3 is made up of 12 amino acids. The V end was cut by 2 bases, the J end by 6 bases, with 7 bases between.

This clone came up once. This sample also contains other DNA sequences that code for the same CDR3. V gene TRBV11-2 combines with J gene TRBJ2-7; 7 bases are shared with TRBD1. V gave up 5 bases and J gave up 5 bases; unmatched junction bases: 6. The CDR3 loop spans 13 amino acids. Germline assignment: CDR1 SGHAT and CDR2 FQNNGV. CDR3 coding DNA: TGTGCCAGCAGCCGAGACAGGGACCACGAGCAGTACTTC. This encodes CASSRDRDHEQYF.

The CDR3 nucleotides are TGTGCCAGCAGCTTACTAGCGGGAGGGCCCGCCCCTAACAATGAGCAGTTCTTC. Protein: CASSLLAGGPAPNNEQFF. This chain connects TRBV11-2 to TRBJ2-1; 12 nucleotides line up with TRBD2. The CDR3 covers 18 residues. V lost 2 bases, J lost 5 bases, and 10 bases stayed unmatched. Germline CDR1 is SGHAT and CDR2 is FQNNGV.

The V call is TRBV5-1, the J call TRBJ1-1, with a possible D match to TRBD1 (6 bases). Looked up from germline, CDR1 is SGHRS and CDR2 is YFSETQ. The V end was cut by 1 base, the J end by 1 base, with 14 bases between. There are 16 residues in the CDR3. This CDR3 is CASSLFGTGPNTEAFF. In nucleotides, the CDR3 is TGCGCCAGCAGCTTGTTCGGAACAGGGCCGAACACTGAAGCTTTCTTT. Together with reference TRBV5-1 and TRBJ1-1, the CDR3 gives the full variable domain: KAGVTQTPRYLIKTRGQQVTLSCSPISGHRSVSWYQQTPGQGLQFLFEYFSETQRNKGNFPGRFSGRQFSNSRSEMNVSTLELGDSALYLCASSLFGTGPNTEAFFGQGTRLTVV.

This rearrangement joins TRBV19 to TRBJ1-2, with 7 nucleotides matching TRBD1. CDR3 length: 17 amino acids. The J segment lost 0 bases and the V segment lost 3 bases, leaving 10 bases of the junction unmatched. Per the germline V gene, CDR1 is LNHDA and CDR2 is SQIVND (reference sequence). CDR3 sequence: CASSMSFLDRANYGYTF. DNA of the CDR3: TGTGCCAGTAGTATGTCGTTCCTTGACAGGGCTAACTATGGCTACACCTTC.

This chain joins TRBV9 and TRBJ2-2; D possibly corresponds to TRBD1 (6 bases). Deletions cut 1 base from V and 7 bases from J, with 11 bases between. In germline, CDR1 is SGDLS, CDR2 YYNGEE. The CDR3 is made up of 14 amino acids. The CDR3 DNA reads as TGTGCCAGCAGCGTACAGGGGCAGATCGGGGAGCTGTTTTTT. It encodes CASSVQGQIGELFF.

For the CDR3, the DNA is TGTGCCAGCAGCCAACCCAGCGGGATGGGATACAATGAGCAGTTCTTC. Protein: CASSQPSGMGYNEQFF. This rearrangement joins TRBV7-9 to TRBJ2-1, with TRBD2 identical over 7 bases. Trimming at V came to 5 bases and at J to 4 bases, leaving 11 bases not matched to a gene. This CDR3 region has 16 residues. CDR1 and CDR2 from the germline V gene are SEHNR and FQNEAQ (reference sequence).